This TCR beta chain was recovered during a study of blood T cell repertoires in COVID-19. As for the study in general: Italy, Spain and the United States were the sources of the convalescent and acute COVID-19 samples.

Germline CDR1 and CDR2: LNHDA and SQIVND (reference sequence). Germline trimming cut 5 bases from V and 6 bases from J; bases unmatched to any gene: 5. The CDR3 covers 14 residues. This table comes from immunoSEQ multiplex PCR, and its TCRdb copy is limited to in-frame clones, with some not included. The top ten hold about 5.8% of the sample, which has around 50,000 clones, around four fifths seen once. The V and J genes are TRBV19 and TRBJ1-5; 9 nucleotides align to TRBD1. This receptor was identified in a human donor in a cohort sampled during active COVID-19. The sequencing input was peripheral blood. CDR3 region: CASSDRGLSQPQHF. The CDR3 region has the DNA TGTGCCAGTAGTGACAGGGGGTTATCTCAGCCCCAGCATTTT.